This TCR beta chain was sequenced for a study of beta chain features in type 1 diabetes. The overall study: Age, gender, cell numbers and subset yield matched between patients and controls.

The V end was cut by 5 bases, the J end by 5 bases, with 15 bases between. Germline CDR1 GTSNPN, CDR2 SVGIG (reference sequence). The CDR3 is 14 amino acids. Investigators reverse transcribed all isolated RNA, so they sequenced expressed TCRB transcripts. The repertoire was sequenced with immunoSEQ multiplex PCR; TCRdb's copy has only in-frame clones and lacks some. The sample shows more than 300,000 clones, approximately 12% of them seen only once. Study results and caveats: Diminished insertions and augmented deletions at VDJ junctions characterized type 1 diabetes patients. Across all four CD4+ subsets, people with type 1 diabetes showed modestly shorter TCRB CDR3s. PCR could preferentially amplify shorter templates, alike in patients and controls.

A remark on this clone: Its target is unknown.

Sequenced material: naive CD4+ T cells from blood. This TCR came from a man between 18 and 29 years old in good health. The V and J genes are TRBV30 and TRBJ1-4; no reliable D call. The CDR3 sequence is CAWGGRQPNEKLFF. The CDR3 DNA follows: TGTGCCTGGGGAGGACGGCAACCAAATGAAAAACTGTTTTTT.